This T cell receptor beta chain emerged from a study of chemoradiotherapy in HPV16-positive cancers. About the research overall: A couple of HPV16-positive patients' cells yielded candidate HPV-specific clones and common motifs. Findings of the study overall: Better recurrence-free survival went with HPV-responsive T-cell expansion in HPV16-positive patients. Only a couple of HPV16-positive patients supplied the functional HPV-specificity definition.

Only in-frame clones appear in the TCRdb table, and some are missing; sequencing was by immunoSEQ multiplex PCR. The sample records some 27,000 clones, approximately 94% being singletons. As concerns this clone: Its target is unknown.

Samples were taken several times over chemoradiotherapy. CDR1 is PRHDT, CDR2 FYEKMQ, per germline (reference sequence). V lost 4 bases, J lost 2 bases, and 9 bases stayed unmatched. This CDR3 has 16 residues. This chain joins TRBV13 and TRBJ2-3, with 7 bases aligning to TRBD2. The TCR comes from a human donor with HPV-associated anogenital cancer. Specimen: blood, collected from a patient who underwent chemoradiotherapy. The CDR3 is CASSSGLGAATDTQYF. CDR3 sequence (DNA): TGTGCCAGCAGCTCTGGACTAGGAGCGGCCACAGATACGCAGTATTTT.